This is a list of T cell receptor beta chains from one sample in a study of CD8 T cells in Susac syndrome. MiXCR, applied by TCRdb to the immunoSEQ multiplex PCR reads, yields one record per CDR3 protein. The profile covers 200,000 to 250,000 distinct CDR3 sequences, with more than 85% appearing a single time and about 0.15% taken by the ten largest. Source material: CD8+ T cells from PBMCs. The receptors stem from a human donor with multiple sclerosis. Each CDR3 is given with its conserved first and last residue. Fields, in order: V gene, J gene, CDR3 protein.

V gene: TRBV29-1; J gene: TRBJ2-1; CDR3 protein: CSVSLAGYNEQFF
V gene: TRBV18; J gene: TRBJ2-1; CDR3 protein: CASSLGNTNEQFF
V gene: TRBV13; J gene: TRBJ2-1; CDR3 protein: CASSLFPGYNEQFF
V gene: TRBV18; J gene: TRBJ1-3; CDR3 protein: CASSPARNPGNTIYF
V gene: TRBV13; J gene: TRBJ2-7; CDR3 protein: CASSSRSPGLAGETPYEQYF
V gene: TRBV23-1; J gene: TRBJ2-5; CDR3 protein: CASSQSRLRETQYF
V gene: TRBV10-3; J gene: TRBJ2-1; CDR3 protein: CAIRPPEGLEQFF
V gene: TRBV11-1; J gene: TRBJ2-1; CDR3 protein: CASSLRVAGTYNEQFF
V gene: TRBV7-8; J gene: TRBJ2-5; CDR3 protein: CASSFSAVETQYF
V gene: TRBV5-4; J gene: TRBJ2-5; CDR3 protein: CAYVREGETQYF
V gene: TRBV29-1; J gene: TRBJ2-5; CDR3 protein: CSVAGGKETQYF
V gene: TRBV29-1; J gene: TRBJ1-5; CDR3 protein: CSALPGLDYSNQPQHF
V gene: TRBV9; J gene: TRBJ2-5; CDR3 protein: CASSVVETAVAQYF
V gene: TRBV4-3; J gene: TRBJ1-5; CDR3 protein: CASSQKRAGEPQHF